This passage covers 12 T cell receptor beta chains from one sample sequenced in a study of blood T cell repertoires in COVID-19. Repertoires were generated with immunoSEQ multiplex PCR, while TCRdb's copy carries only in-frame clones and drops some. The data show about 45,000 clones, 60% to 80% seen once. The sequencing input was peripheral blood. Every receptor here comes from an older woman with acute or convalescent COVID-19.

This chain links TRBV6-2 or TRBV6-3 with TRBJ1-2; a possible D gene is TRBD1 (6 bases). CDR1 is MNHEY and CDR2 is SVGEGT in the germline V gene. The V gene lost 6 bases and the J gene lost 5 bases, with 10 bases spanning the gap. This CDR3 comprises 12 residues. The CDR3 reads CASSEQGYGYTF. For the CDR3, the DNA is TGTGCCAGCAGCGAACAGGGTTATGGCTACACCTTC.

V and J are TRBV5-6 and TRBJ1-1; 7 bases align to TRBD1. J gave up 1 base and V 4 bases, and 10 bases lay outside the gene matches. Germline CDR1 and CDR2: SGHDT and YYEEEE. The CDR3 covers 16 residues. Written as DNA, the CDR3 is TGTGCCAGCAGCCGACGACAGGGCGGGCGGAACACTGAAGCTTTCTTT. Amino acids: CASSRRQGGRNTEAFF. The full variable domain, rest sourced from reference TRBV5-6 and TRBJ1-1, is DAGVTQSPTHLIKTRGQQVTLRCSPKSGHDTVSWYQQALGQGPQFIFQYYEEEERQRGNFPDRFSGHQFPNYSSELNVNALLLGDSALYLCASSRRQGGRNTEAFFGQGTRLTVV.

The chain's CDR3 is CASATSQGLKETQYF. As DNA, the CDR3 is TGTGCCAGTGCTACGAGTCAGGGTTTGAAGGAGACCCAGTACTTC. The V and J genes are TRBV19 and TRBJ2-5, with a tentative D call TRBD1 (5 bases). Between the trimmed V and J ends, which lost 8 bases and 5 bases, there was a span of 21 bases. Germline V gene lookup returns CDR1 LNHDA and CDR2 SQIVND (reference sequence). This CDR3 comprises 15 residues.

The chain is built from TRBV7-2 and TRBJ1-4, with unresolved D. The germline V gene encodes CDR1 SGHTA and CDR2 FQGNSA. V was shortened by 6 bases and J by 0 bases, with 11 bases between the two germline ends. The CDR3 sequence is 15 residues long. The CDR3 loop is CASRRTGTTNEKLFF. The CDR3 region has the DNA TGTGCCAGCAGACGGACGGGAACAACTAATGAAAAACTGTTTTTT.

J is TRBJ2-1 and V is TRBV28; D ambiguous. Trimming cost V 5 bases and J 4 bases, with 18 bases left between them. Germline CDR1 reads MDHEN; CDR2 reads SYDVKM. The CDR3 runs 16 residues. CDR3 bases: TGTGCCAGCAGTGCCTTTGCTGGTCCAGATTACAATGAGCAGTTCTTC. This sequence encodes CASSAFAGPDYNEQFF.

The CDR3 region is CASSSSGGNTIYF. CDR3 DNA: TGTGCCAGCAGCTCCTCAGGGGGGAACACCATATATTTT. The chain is built from TRBV7-2 and TRBJ1-3; TRBD1 matches at 7 bases. V trimming: 4 bases; J trimming: 7 bases; junction bases outside the gene matches: 4. The CDR3 sequence is 13 residues long. Germline V gene sequence: CDR1 SGHTA, CDR2 FQGNSA. Supplemented by reference TRBV7-2 and TRBJ1-3, the full variable domain reads GAGVSQSPSNKVTEKGKDVELRCDPISGHTALYWYRQSLGQGLEFLIYFQGNSAPDKSGLPSDRFSAERTGGSVSTLTIQRTQQEDSAVYLCASSSSGGNTIYFGEGSWLTVV.

The rearrangement uses TRBV7-3 and TRBJ1-2; TRBD1 aligns across 10 bases. The CDR3 loop spans 16 amino acids. After removal of 5 bases from V and 4 bases from J, the junction contained 10 bases not matched to a gene. Germline CDR1 SGHTA, CDR2 FQGTGA. The CDR3: CASSPQGTGVIYGYTF. For the CDR3, the DNA is TGTGCCAGCAGCCCCCAAGGGACAGGGGTTATCTATGGCTACACCTTC.

The chain employs TRBV30 and TRBJ1-1; 9 bases are shared with TRBD1. Germline CDR1 is GTSNPN and CDR2 is SVGIG (reference sequence). The CDR3 sequence is 13 residues long. V lost 3 bases and J lost 5; bases outside the gene matches: 4. The CDR3 DNA reads as TGTGCCTGGAGGGGACAGGGTTGGACTGAAGCTTTCTTT. It encodes CAWRGQGWTEAFF.

The chain uses TRBV9 and TRBJ2-7, with 7 bases fitting TRBD1. This CDR3 comprises 15 residues. V dropped 2 bases and J dropped 2; count of bases not matched to a gene: 7. The V gene's germline CDR1 is SGDLS and CDR2 YYNGEE. CDR3 in amino acids: CASSVTSTGTYEQYF. CDR3 nucleotides: TGTGCCAGCAGCGTCACCTCGACAGGGACCTACGAGCAGTACTTC.

CDR3 coding DNA: TGTGCCAGCAGCGACGCGGGTTCACCCCTCCACTTT. Protein product: CASSDAGSPLHF. V is TRBV3-1 (or the pseudogene TRBV3-2) and J is TRBJ1-6; D is undetermined. Deletions cut 5 bases from V and 9 bases from J, with 8 bases between. CDR1 and CDR2 from the germline V gene are LGHDT and YNNKEL (reference sequence). This CDR3 is built from 12 residues.

This chain connects TRBV7-8 to TRBJ2-3, with unresolved D. This CDR3 has 14 residues. The germline V gene encodes CDR1 SGHVS and CDR2 FQNEAQ. Trimming left V 5 bases short and J 1 base short, with 10 bases between. CDR3 amino acids: CASSRAPGTDTQYF. The DNA of the CDR3 is TGTGCCAGCAGCCGGGCCCCCGGCACAGATACGCAGTATTTT.

The chain joins TRBV29-1 to TRBJ1-1; no reliable D call. With 0 bases removed from V and 0 bases from J, the gap between germline ends came to 5 bases. Germline loops: CDR1 SQVTM, CDR2 ANQGSEA. This CDR3 has 13 residues. CDR3 loop: CSVEEGVNTEAFF. The CDR3 DNA sequence: TGCAGCGTTGAAGAGGGAGTGAACACTGAAGCTTTCTTT.